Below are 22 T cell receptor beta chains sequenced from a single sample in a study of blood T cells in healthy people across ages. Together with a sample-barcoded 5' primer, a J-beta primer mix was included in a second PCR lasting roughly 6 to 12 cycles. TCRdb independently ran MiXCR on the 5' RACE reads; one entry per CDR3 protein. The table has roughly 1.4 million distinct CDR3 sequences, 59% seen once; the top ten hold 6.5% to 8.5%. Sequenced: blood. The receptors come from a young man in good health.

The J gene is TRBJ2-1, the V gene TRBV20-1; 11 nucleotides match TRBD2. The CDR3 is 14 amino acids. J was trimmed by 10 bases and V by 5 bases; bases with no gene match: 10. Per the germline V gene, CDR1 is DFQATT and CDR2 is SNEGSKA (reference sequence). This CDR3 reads CSAQVSGRVGEQFF. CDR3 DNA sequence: TGCAGTGCTCAAGTTAGCGGGAGGGTGGGAGAGCAGTTCTTC.

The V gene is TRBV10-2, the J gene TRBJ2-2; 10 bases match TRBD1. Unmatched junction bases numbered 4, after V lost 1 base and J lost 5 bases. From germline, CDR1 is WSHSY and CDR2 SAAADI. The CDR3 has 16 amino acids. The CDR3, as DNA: TGCGCCAGCAGTGAGTTCCGGGGACAGGGGACCGGGGAGCTGTTTTTT. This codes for CASSEFRGQGTGELFF.

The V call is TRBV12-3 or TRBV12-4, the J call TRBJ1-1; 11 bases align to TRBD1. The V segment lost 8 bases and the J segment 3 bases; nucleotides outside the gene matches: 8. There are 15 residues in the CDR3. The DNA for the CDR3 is TGTGCCAGCCGCAGCCCGGGACAGGGGGACACTGAAGCTTTCTTT. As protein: CASRSPGQGDTEAFF.

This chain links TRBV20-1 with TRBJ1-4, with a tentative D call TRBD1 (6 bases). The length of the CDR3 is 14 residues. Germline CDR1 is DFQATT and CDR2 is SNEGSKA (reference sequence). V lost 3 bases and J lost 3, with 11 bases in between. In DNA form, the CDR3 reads TGCAGTGCTAGGGGACAAGAAGCTAATGAAAAACTGTTTTTT. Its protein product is CSARGQEANEKLFF.

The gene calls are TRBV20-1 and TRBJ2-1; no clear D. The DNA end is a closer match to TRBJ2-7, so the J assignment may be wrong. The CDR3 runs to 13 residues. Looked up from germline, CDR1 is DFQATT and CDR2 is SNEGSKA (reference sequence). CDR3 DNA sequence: TGCAGTGCTAGCCGGGCCAGGACCTACGAGCAGTACTTC. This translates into CSASRARTYEQYF.

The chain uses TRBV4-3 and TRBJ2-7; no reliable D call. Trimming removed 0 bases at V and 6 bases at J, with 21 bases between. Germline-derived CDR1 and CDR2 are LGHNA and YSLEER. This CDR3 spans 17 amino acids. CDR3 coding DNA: TGCGCCAGCAGCCAAGATAGATCCACCACGCGGTTCGGCGAGCAGTACTTC. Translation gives CASSQDRSTTRFGEQYF.

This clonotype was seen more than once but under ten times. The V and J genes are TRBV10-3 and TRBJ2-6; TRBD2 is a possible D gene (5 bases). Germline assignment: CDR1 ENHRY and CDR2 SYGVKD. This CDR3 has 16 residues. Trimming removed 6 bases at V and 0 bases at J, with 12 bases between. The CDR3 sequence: CAIREGGPSGANVLTF. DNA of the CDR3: TGTGCCATCAGAGAGGGTGGCCCCTCTGGGGCCAACGTCCTGACTTTC.

CDR3 amino acids: CASSDRGVTNEKLFF. The CDR3 DNA follows: TGCGCCAGCAGCGACAGGGGGGTTACTAATGAAAAACTGTTTTTT. The rearrangement joins TRBV4-3 to TRBJ1-4; TRBD1 matches at 9 bases. Trimming took 5 bases from V and 2 from J; bases not matched to a gene: 3. This CDR3 has 15 amino acids. From germline, CDR1 is LGHNA and CDR2 YSLEER.

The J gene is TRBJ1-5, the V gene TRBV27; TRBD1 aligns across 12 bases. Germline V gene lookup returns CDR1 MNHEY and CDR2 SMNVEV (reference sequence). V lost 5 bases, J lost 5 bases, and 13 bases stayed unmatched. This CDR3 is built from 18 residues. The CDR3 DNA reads TGTGCCAGCAGTGTCCTCGGGACAGGGGGCGTTCTTGATCAGCCCCAGCATTTT. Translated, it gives CASSVLGTGGVLDQPQHF.

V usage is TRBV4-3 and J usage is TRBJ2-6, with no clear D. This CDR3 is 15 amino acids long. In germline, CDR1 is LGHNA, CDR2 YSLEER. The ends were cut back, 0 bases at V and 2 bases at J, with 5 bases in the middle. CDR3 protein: CASSQETAGANVLTF. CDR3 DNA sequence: TGCGCCAGCAGCCAAGAAACAGCTGGGGCCAACGTCCTGACTTTC.

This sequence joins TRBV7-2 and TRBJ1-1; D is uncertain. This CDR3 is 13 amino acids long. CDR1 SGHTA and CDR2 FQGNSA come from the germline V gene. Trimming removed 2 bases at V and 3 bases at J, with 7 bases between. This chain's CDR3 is CASSLNGYTEAFF. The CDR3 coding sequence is TGTGCCAGCAGCTTAAACGGTTACACTGAAGCTTTCTTT.

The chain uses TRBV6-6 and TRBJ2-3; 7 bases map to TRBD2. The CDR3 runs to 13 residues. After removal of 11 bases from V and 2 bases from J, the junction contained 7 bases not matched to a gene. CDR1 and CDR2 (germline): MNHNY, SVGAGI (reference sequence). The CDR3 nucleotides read TGTGCCGTCCGGACTAGTCTCACAGATACGCAGTATTTT. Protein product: CAVRTSLTDTQYF.

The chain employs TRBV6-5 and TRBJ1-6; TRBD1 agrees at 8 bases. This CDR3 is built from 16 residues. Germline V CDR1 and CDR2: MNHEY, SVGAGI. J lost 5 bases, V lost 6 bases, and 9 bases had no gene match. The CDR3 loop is CASRGPGTGHNSPLHF. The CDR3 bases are TGTGCCAGCAGGGGACCCGGGACAGGCCATAATTCACCCCTCCACTTT.

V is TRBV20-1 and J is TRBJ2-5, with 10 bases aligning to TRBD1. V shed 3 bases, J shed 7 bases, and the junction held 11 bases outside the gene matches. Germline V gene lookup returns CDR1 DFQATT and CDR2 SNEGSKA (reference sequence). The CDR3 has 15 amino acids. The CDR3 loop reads CSASPGTGALGTQYF. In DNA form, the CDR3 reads TGCAGTGCTAGCCCCGGGACAGGGGCGTTGGGGACCCAGTACTTC.

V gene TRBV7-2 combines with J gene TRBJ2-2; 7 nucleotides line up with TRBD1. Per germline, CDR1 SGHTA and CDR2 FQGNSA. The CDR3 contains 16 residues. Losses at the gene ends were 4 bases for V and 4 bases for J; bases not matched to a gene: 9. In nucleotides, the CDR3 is TGTGCCAGCAGCTCCCCACAGGGGATCGTCACCGGGGAGCTGTTTTTT. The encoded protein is CASSSPQGIVTGELFF.

The CDR3 reads CASRRGVNEKLFF. The CDR3 bases are TGTGCCAGCCGGCGGGGCGTAAATGAAAAACTGTTTTTT. The chain combines TRBV2 with TRBJ1-4; D may be TRBD1 (5 bases). Germline lookup yields CDR1 SNHLY and CDR2 FYNNEI. V was clipped by 8 bases and J by 5 bases, with 12 bases between them. There are 13 residues in the CDR3.

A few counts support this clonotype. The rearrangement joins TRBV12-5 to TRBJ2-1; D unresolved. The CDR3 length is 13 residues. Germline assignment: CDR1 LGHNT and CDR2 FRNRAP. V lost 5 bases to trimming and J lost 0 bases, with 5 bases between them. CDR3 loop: CASGPNSYNEQFF. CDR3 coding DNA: TGTGCTAGTGGTCCCAACTCCTACAATGAGCAGTTCTTC.

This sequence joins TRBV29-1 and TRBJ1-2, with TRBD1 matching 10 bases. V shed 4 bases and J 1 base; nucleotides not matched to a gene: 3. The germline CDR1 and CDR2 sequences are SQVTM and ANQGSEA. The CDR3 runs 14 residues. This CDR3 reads CSVGDRGRNYGYTF. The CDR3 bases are TGCAGCGTTGGCGACAGGGGGCGTAACTATGGCTACACCTTC.

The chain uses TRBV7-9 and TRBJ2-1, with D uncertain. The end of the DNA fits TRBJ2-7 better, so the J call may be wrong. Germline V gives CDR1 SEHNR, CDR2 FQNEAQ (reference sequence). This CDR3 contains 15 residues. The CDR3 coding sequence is TGTGCCAGCAGCCCTGTGGCAGCTGAGTCCTACGAGCAGTACTTC. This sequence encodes CASSPVAAESYEQYF.

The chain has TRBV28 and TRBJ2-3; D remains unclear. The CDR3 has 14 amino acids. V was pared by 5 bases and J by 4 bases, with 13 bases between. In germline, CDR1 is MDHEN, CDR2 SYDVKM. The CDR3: CASSTRLGSDTQYF. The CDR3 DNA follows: TGTGCCAGCAGTACCCGGTTGGGGTCAGATACGCAGTATTTT.

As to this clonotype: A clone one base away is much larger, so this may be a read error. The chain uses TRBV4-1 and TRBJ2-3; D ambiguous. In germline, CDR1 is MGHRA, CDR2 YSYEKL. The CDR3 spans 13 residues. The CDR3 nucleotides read TGCGCCAGCAGCCAAGATCCACCCGATACGCTGTATTTT. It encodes CASSQDPPDTLYF.

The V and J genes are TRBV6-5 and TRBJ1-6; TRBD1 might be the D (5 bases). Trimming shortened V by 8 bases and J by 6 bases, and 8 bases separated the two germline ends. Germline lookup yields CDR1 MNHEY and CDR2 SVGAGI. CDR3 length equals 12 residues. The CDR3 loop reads CASGRANSPLHF. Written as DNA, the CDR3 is TGTGCCAGCGGCAGGGCTAATTCACCCCTCCACTTT.